The T cell receptor (beta chain) under discussion was sequenced for a study of T-cell reconstitution after alpha-beta-depleted transplantation in children. Study-level points and caveats: Elevated TCRbeta diversity at day 60 was traced, in some patients, to surviving recipient T cells and thymic progenitors. T-cell counts and diversity at one year following transplant were attributed mainly to newly produced T cells. Roughly two months post-transplant, alpha-beta T cells reportedly originated from several hundred graft clones that had expanded.

Unique molecular identifiers were incorporated into the prepared TCRbeta library. TCRdb reprocessed the PCR reads with MiXCR, giving one entry per CDR3 protein. The sample gives about 300,000 distinct CDR3 sequences, roughly 8.2% of which show up once; around 10% is in the top ten. CDR3 length equals 15 residues. V was trimmed by 1 base and J by 9 bases, leaving 18 bases between them. Per germline, CDR1 SGHNT and CDR2 YENEEA. Turning to this clonotype: The antigen remains unidentified.

This clonotype was obtained from a female patient between 2 and 15 years old who had a stem cell transplant for Fanconi anemia, so the T cells may come from the graft donor. The sample consisted of peripheral blood, taken 360 days after TCRalphabeta/CD19-depleted stem cell transplant. The chain recombines TRBV11-3 with TRBJ1-2; weak D call: TRBD1 (6 bases). CDR3 sequence: CASSLGAGGGLSYTF. The CDR3 DNA reads TGTGCCAGCAGCTTAGGTGCCGGGGGGGGCTTGAGCTACACCTTC.